A single sample is the source of the 19 T cell receptor beta chains below, sequenced in a study of cytomegalovirus exposure and HLA in healthy donors. This table comes from immunoSEQ multiplex PCR, and its TCRdb copy is limited to in-frame clones, with some not included. The sample includes around 52,000 clones, roughly 85% of them seen just once. Sequenced input: PBMCs. The receptors here all came from a woman in her twenties or thirties in good health and CMV-seronegative.

The chain recombines TRBV4-3 with TRBJ1-2; D is unclear. The CDR3 runs to 15 residues. Germline CDR1 is LGHNA and CDR2 is YSLEER. V dropped 0 bases and J dropped 3 bases, with 11 bases sitting between them. This CDR3 reads CASSQESFSHYGYTF. The CDR3 coding sequence is TGCGCCAGCAGCCAAGAGAGTTTCTCACACTATGGCTACACCTTC.

V gene TRBV18 combines with J gene TRBJ2-1, with 11 bases identical to TRBD2. The germline V gene encodes CDR1 KGHSH and CDR2 LQKENI. This CDR3 region has 13 residues. With V trimmed by 2 bases and J by 9 bases, 0 bases remained unmatched. In nucleotides, the CDR3 is TGTGCCAGCTCACCAGGACTAGCGGGTGAGCAGTTCTTC. Translated: CASSPGLAGEQFF.

V usage is TRBV18 and J usage is TRBJ1-2; 11 nucleotides align to TRBD1. With V trimmed by 6 bases and J by 10 bases, 7 bases remained unmatched. The CDR3 runs to 13 residues. Germline V lookup: CDR1 KGHSH, CDR2 LQKENI. Here the CDR3 reads CASSRTGGVDYTF. CDR3 nucleotides: TGTGCCAGCTCGCGGACAGGGGGCGTCGACTACACCTTC.

The chain carries TRBV19 and TRBJ2-3; 8 positions agree with TRBD1. Germline CDR1 is LNHDA and CDR2 is SQIVND (reference sequence). Germline trimming cut 5 bases from V and 0 bases from J; bases unmatched to any gene: 7. The CDR3 runs to 16 residues. This CDR3 reads CASSAPGTGSTDTQYF. Written as DNA, the CDR3 is TGTGCCAGTAGTGCCCCCGGGACAGGTAGCACAGATACGCAGTATTTT.

The chain uses TRBV27 and TRBJ1-2; TRBD1 matches at 10 bases. This CDR3 spans 15 amino acids. Germline V gene data show CDR1 as MNHEY and CDR2 as SMNVEV (reference sequence). The V gene end was trimmed by 3 bases and the J gene end by 3 bases; junction bases not matched to a gene: 4. CDR3 sequence reads: CASSFGTGEDYGYTF. The CDR3 nucleotides are TGTGCCAGCAGTTTCGGGACAGGGGAAGACTATGGCTACACCTTC.

The chain has TRBV7-6 and TRBJ2-5, with 7 bases aligning to TRBD2. CDR1 is SGHVS, CDR2 FNYEAQ, per germline. With V trimmed by 2 bases and J by 5 bases, 5 bases remained unmatched. The CDR3 runs to 14 residues. The CDR3 DNA reads TGTGCCAGCAGCTTAAGTAGGGGAGGGGAGACCCAGTACTTC. Its translation is CASSLSRGGETQYF.

This clone was detected only once. This rearrangement joins TRBV19 to TRBJ1-5; D is uncertain. The CDR3 sequence is 13 residues long. V lost 3 bases to trimming and J lost 4 bases, with 7 bases between them. CDR1 is LNHDA and CDR2 is SQIVND in the germline V gene (reference sequence). As DNA, the CDR3 is TGTGCCAGTAGTATGTTCCGTAATCAGCCCCAGCATTTT. This translates into CASSMFRNQPQHF.

The V call is TRBV7-2, the J call TRBJ1-1; a possible D gene is TRBD1 (6 bases). The ends were cut back, 3 bases at V and 4 bases at J, with 9 bases in the middle. Per the germline V gene, CDR1 is SGHTA and CDR2 is FQGNSA. The CDR3 has 13 amino acids. The CDR3 reads CASSFRGATEAFF. The DNA for the CDR3 is TGTGCCAGCAGCTTCAGGGGAGCCACTGAAGCTTTCTTT.

This chain links TRBV5-1 with TRBJ2-7; TRBD2 agrees at 7 bases. Germline V gene data show CDR1 as SGHRS and CDR2 as YFSETQ. The CDR3 runs 15 residues. J gave up 2 bases and V 3 bases, and 8 bases lay outside the gene matches. The CDR3 region is CASSYADSGTYEQYF. CDR3 DNA: TGCGCCAGCAGCTACGCCGACAGCGGGACCTACGAGCAGTACTTC.

The rearrangement joins TRBV28 to TRBJ1-1, with D possibly being TRBD1 (5 bases). The CDR3 sequence is 13 residues long. V gave up 6 bases and J gave up 0 bases, with 8 bases separating them. In germline, CDR1 is MDHEN, CDR2 SYDVKM. CDR3: CASRTTVNTEAFF. Here the CDR3 DNA reads TGTGCCAGCAGGACGACAGTGAACACTGAAGCTTTCTTT.

The chain carries TRBV15 and TRBJ2-2, with D possibly matching TRBD1 (5 bases). The CDR3 is 15 amino acids. V was shortened by 2 bases and J by 3 bases, with 10 bases between the two germline ends. Germline V gene data show CDR1 as LNHNV and CDR2 as YYDKDF (reference sequence). The CDR3 spells CATSRQGGYTGELFF. The CDR3 DNA sequence: TGTGCCACCAGCAGACAGGGTGGATACACCGGGGAGCTGTTTTTT.

This chain connects TRBV7-2 to TRBJ2-1; D perhaps matches TRBD1 (5 bases). Germline lookup yields CDR1 SGHTA and CDR2 FQGNSA. Between the trimmed V and J ends, which lost 5 bases and 9 bases, there was a span of 17 bases. This CDR3 has 14 residues. The chain's CDR3 is CASSPWTFAGEQFF. The CDR3 coding sequence is TGTGCCAGCAGCCCCTGGACATTCGCAGGTGAGCAGTTCTTC.

The table lists this clone with a count of one. The V call is TRBV2, the J call TRBJ2-3, with 8 bases matching TRBD1. After removal of 8 bases from V and 0 bases from J, the junction contained 4 bases not matched to a gene. The CDR3 loop spans 14 amino acids. Germline CDR1 reads SNHLY; CDR2 reads FYNNEI. For the CDR3, the DNA is TGTGCCAGCCGGACAGGGAGTAGCACAGATACGCAGTATTTT. Amino acids: CASRTGSSTDTQYF.

This clone has a handful of counts. The gene calls are TRBV6-6 and TRBJ1-4; possibly TRBD1 for D (5 bases). V dropped 3 bases and J dropped 0 bases, with 8 bases sitting between them. The CDR3 sequence is 15 residues long. Germline V gene sequence: CDR1 MNHNY, CDR2 SVGAGI (reference sequence). The CDR3 protein is CASSYNRPTNEKLFF. CDR3 sequence (DNA): TGTGCCAGCAGTTATAACAGGCCAACTAATGAAAAACTGTTTTTT.

The CDR3 is CASSEGRWQQFF. The DNA for the CDR3 is TGTGCCAGCAGTGAAGGCCGCTGGCAGCAGTTCTTC. This chain connects TRBV6-1 to TRBJ2-1; D remains unclear. The V and J ends lost 1 base and 11 bases respectively, with 9 bases between them. The CDR3 length is 12 residues. Germline V gives CDR1 MNHNS, CDR2 SASEGT.

This clone turned up a few times. The genes are TRBV28 and TRBJ1-2; perhaps TRBD1 as D (5 bases). The germline V gene encodes CDR1 MDHEN and CDR2 SYDVKM. This CDR3 spans 14 amino acids. V was trimmed by 4 bases and J by 2 bases, leaving 11 bases between them. The CDR3 sequence: CASSSNQGNYGYTF. CDR3 bases: TGTGCCAGCAGTTCGAACCAGGGAAACTATGGCTACACCTTC.

The chain couples TRBV7-2 to TRBJ2-1, with 9 bases that match TRBD2. The trim removed 0 bases at V and 4 bases at J, leaving 16 bases unmatched. This CDR3 is built from 20 residues. Germline V gives CDR1 SGHTA, CDR2 FQGNSA. DNA for the CDR3: TGTGCCAGCAGCTTAGCTCCCCCCGGATCAGCGGGAGGTGGGTACAATGAGCAGTTCTTC. Its translation: CASSLAPPGSAGGGYNEQFF.

This rearrangement joins TRBV6-1 to TRBJ2-1, with 9 bases that match TRBD1. This CDR3 is built from 15 residues. From germline, CDR1 is MNHNS and CDR2 SASEGT. V shed 6 bases and J 9 bases; nucleotides not matched to a gene: 12. The CDR3 region has the DNA TGTGCCAGCAGGGGCACAGGGGGCTGGCCGGGTGAGCAGTTCTTC. It codes for CASRGTGGWPGEQFF.

As to this clone: Other DNA sequences within the sample encode an identical CDR3. The chain joins TRBV11-2 to TRBJ1-5; D is unclear. The CDR3 is 15 amino acids. The germline V gene encodes CDR1 SGHAT and CDR2 FQNNGV. Trimming left V 5 bases short and J 2 bases short, with 13 bases between. The CDR3 reads CASSPGGMGNQPQHF. The CDR3 DNA reads TGTGCCAGCAGCCCCGGCGGGATGGGCAATCAGCCCCAGCATTTT.